This T cell receptor beta chain was sequenced during a study of chemoradiotherapy in HPV16-positive cancers. Germline CDR1 is SQVTM and CDR2 is ANQGSEA. With V trimmed by 7 bases and J by 2 bases, 6 bases remained unmatched. CDR3 length: 14 amino acids. Over chemoradiotherapy, repertoires were sampled more than once. In regard to this clone: Its antigen is unknown.

Sequencing was performed with immunoSEQ multiplex PCR; in TCRdb, only in-frame clones are kept and a portion is missing. The sample holds 4,500 to 6,000 clones, approximately 80% seen once. Findings and limits, study-wide: Non-HPV-specific T cells did not expand in tumors during treatment, whereas candidate HPV-specific clones and E7-related motifs did. HPV-responsive T-cell expansion during chemoradiotherapy was linked to improved recurrence-free survival in HPV16-positive patients.

The TCR was taken from a human donor with HPV-associated anogenital cancer. This chain uses TRBV29-1 with TRBJ2-3; 10 nucleotides agree with TRBD2. This specimen was collected from a patient who underwent chemoradiotherapy. CDR3 amino acids: CSGVLAGYTDTQYF. CDR3 nucleotides: TGCAGCGGGGTACTAGCGGGATACACAGATACGCAGTATTTT.